The rows below give T cell receptor beta chains drawn from one sample of a study of blood T cell repertoires in COVID-19. The assay was immunoSEQ multiplex PCR, and TCRdb's table has in-frame clones only and misses some. The sample gives roughly 140,000 clones, 80% to 90% of which show up once; more than 7.5% is in the top ten. Sequences were obtained from peripheral blood. These receptor sequences come from an older woman with COVID-19, enrolled during active disease. CDR3s include the opening cysteine and the closing phenylalanine or tryptophan. Each record gives: clone size, D gene, J gene, CDR3 length, V gene, CDR3 DNA, CDR3 protein. D genes are given only for firm matches. Size tells how often a clone was seen (once, few, many) or the class of an expanded clone, and some rows leave it out.

.,.,TRBJ2-5,12,TRBV11-2,TGTGCCAGCCGTGAACTCGAAGAGACCCAGTACTTC,CASRELEETQYF
.,.,TRBJ2-2,15,TRBV10-3,TGTGCCATCAGTGACGGGCCGGGGGACACCGGGGAGCTGTTTTTT,CAISDGPGDTGELFF
.,TRBD2,TRBJ2-1,15,TRBV2,TGTGCCAGCAGCTTACTAGCGGGGGTTCCAAATGAGCAGTTCTTC,CASSLLAGVPNEQFF
few,TRBD2,TRBJ2-3,16,TRBV2,TGTGCCAGCAGTGACGGCGGGGGGATCGACACAGATACGCAGTATTTT,CASSDGGGIDTDTQYF
once,TRBD2,TRBJ2-5,16,TRBV5-1,TGCGCCAGCAGCCGCGATAGCGGGGGGTATGAAGAGACCCAGTACTTC,CASSRDSGGYEETQYF
.,TRBD1,TRBJ1-1,13,TRBV30,TGTGCCTGGAGTGTAGGGGGCGTACTAGAAGCTTTCTTT,CAWSVGGVLEAFF
.,TRBD2,TRBJ2-6,17,TRBV24-1,TGTGCCACCAGTGATTTTTCGGGGGGCTCTGGGGCCAACGTCCTGACTTTC,CATSDFSGGSGANVLTF
.,TRBD2,TRBJ2-1,17,TRBV2,TGTGCCAGCAAGATCACTAGCGGGGGGGATTTTTACAATGAGCAGTTCTTC,CASKITSGGDFYNEQFF
few,.,TRBJ1-2,14,TRBV28,TGTGCCAGCAGTTTGGCCGAGGTAGGCTATGGCTACACCTTC,CASSLAEVGYGYTF
.,.,TRBJ1-4,16,TRBV18,TGTGCCAGCTCACCACTTTCGACAGCAACTAATGAAAAACTGTTTTTT,CASSPLSTATNEKLFF
few,TRBD1,TRBJ1-6,13,TRBV19,TGTGCCAGTAGCGGACAGGGCGGTTCACCCCTCCACTTT,CASSGQGGSPLHF
.,.,TRBJ2-5,13,TRBV24-1,TGTGCCACCAGTGTGGGCCAGGGCGAGACCCAGTACTTC,CATSVGQGETQYF
.,TRBD1,TRBJ1-5,14,TRBV7-2,TGTGCCAGCAGCCCCCCGGACAGGGCTCAGCCCCAGCATTTT,CASSPPDRAQPQHF
once,.,TRBJ2-5,14,TRBV7-8,TGTGCCAGCAGCGCCCCCTCAGTCGAAGAGACCCAGTACTTC,CASSAPSVEETQYF
.,.,TRBJ1-3,15,TRBV9,TGTGCCAGCACCGCAGGGTGGGACTCTGGAAACACCATATATTTT,CASTAGWDSGNTIYF
.,.,TRBJ1-2,15,TRBV3-1/TRBV3-2,TGTGCCAGCAGCCAACTGCGGAGGGTCAACTATGGCTACACCTTC,CASSQLRRVNYGYTF
.,.,TRBJ1-4,13,TRBV9,TGTGCCAGCAGGGGGGAGGGGCATGAAAAACTGTTTTTT,CASRGEGHEKLFF
.,TRBD1,TRBJ1-2,13,TRBV4-1,TGCGCCAGCAGCCCCATGGGACAGGGATCCTACACCTTC,CASSPMGQGSYTF
.,.,TRBJ2-4,15,TRBV4-2,TGTGCCAGCAGCCAAGGAGAGGGCTCCAAAAACATTCAGTACTTC,CASSQGEGSKNIQYF
.,.,TRBJ1-2,11,TRBV29-1,TGCAGCGTTGAACAGGGGCATGGCTACACCTTC,CSVEQGHGYTF
.,.,TRBJ1-4,14,TRBV2,TGTGCCAGCAGTGGGTCACAAAGAGGCTTGGGACTGTTTTTT,CASSGSQRGLGLFF
once,TRBD1,TRBJ2-7,16,TRBV4-1,TGCGCCAGCAGCCGGGGACAGGGGGCCTCCACCTACGAGCAGTACTTC,CASSRGQGASTYEQYF
.,.,TRBJ1-1,11,TRBV6-5,TGTGCCAGCTCCCGACGGGGTGAAGCTTTCTTT,CASSRRGEAFF
.,.,TRBJ1-2,16,TRBV19,TGTGCCAGTAGTATAGATCTCCCAGGGGCCGTCTATGGCTACACCTTC,CASSIDLPGAVYGYTF
.,.,TRBJ2-5,13,TRBV7-9,TGTGCCAGCAGCAGGGGACAACAAGAGACCCAGTACTTC,CASSRGQQETQYF
.,.,TRBJ2-7,12,TRBV6-2/TRBV6-3,TGTGCCAGCAGTTATCGAGTCTACGAGCAGTACTTC,CASSYRVYEQYF
.,.,TRBJ1-1,14,TRBV2,TGTGCCAGCAGACAATCCCAGTGGGCCACTGAAGCTTTCTTT,CASRQSQWATEAFF
.,TRBD1,TRBJ1-6,14,TRBV5-6,TGTGCCAGCTCCTCGGGACAGATAATCTCACCCCTCCACTTT,CASSSGQIISPLHF
.,TRBD1,TRBJ2-7,13,TRBV6-2/TRBV6-3,TGTGCCAGCAGTACACTCACAGGGGAACAGCAGTACTTC,CASSTLTGEQQYF
.,.,TRBJ2-5,13,TRBV7-3,TGTGCCAGCAGCTTACCACCTGCGGAGACCCAGTACTTC,CASSLPPAETQYF
.,.,TRBJ1-5,13,TRBV5-1,TGCGCCAGCAGCTTGGGCTCCCAGGGGCCCCAGCATTTT,CASSLGSQGPQHF
.,TRBD2,TRBJ2-1,16,TRBV5-1,TGCGCCAGCAGCCTGACTAGCGGGCCTTCCTACAATGAGCAGTTCTTC,CASSLTSGPSYNEQFF
.,.,TRBJ1-2,12,TRBV12-3/TRBV12-4,TGTGCCAGCAGGGTTAATCAGGGGGGCTACACCTTC,CASRVNQGGYTF
few,.,TRBJ1-1,15,TRBV6-4,TGTGCCAGCAGGAGACAGCCAGGTGGGAACACTGAAGCTTTCTTT,CASRRQPGGNTEAFF
.,.,TRBJ2-7,16,TRBV5-4,TGTGCCAGCAGCTTGGGGCATGACACGGATCCCTACGAGCAGTACTTC,CASSLGHDTDPYEQYF
.,TRBD1,TRBJ1-3,14,TRBV6-5,TGTGCCAGCAGTTGGTCGTTTCAGGGGGGCACCATATATTTT,CASSWSFQGGTIYF
once,TRBD1,TRBJ2-2,15,TRBV18,TGTGCCAGCTCGCTGGGACAGTCGAACACCGGGGAGCTGTTTTTT,CASSLGQSNTGELFF
.,.,TRBJ2-3,14,TRBV9,TGTGCCAGCAGCGTAGGGTGGGGCCCAGATACGCAGTATTTT,CASSVGWGPDTQYF
.,TRBD2,TRBJ2-3,13,TRBV29-1,TGCAGCGTTGAGCGGGGGGGTCCAGATACGCAGTATTTT,CSVERGGPDTQYF
.,TRBD1,TRBJ2-7,14,TRBV6-5,TGTGCCAGCAGTTACGGTGACAGGGTCTACGAGCAGTACTTC,CASSYGDRVYEQYF
.,TRBD1,TRBJ1-1,16,TRBV7-6,TGTGCCAGCAGCTACGCGACAGGGACTGGGAACACTGAAGCTTTCTTT,CASSYATGTGNTEAFF
.,TRBD1,TRBJ1-1,14,TRBV3-1/TRBV3-2,TGTGCCAGCACCCGGGACAGGGAGAACCCTGAAGCTTTCTTT,CASTRDRENPEAFF
.,TRBD1,TRBJ1-3,16,TRBV5-1,TGCGCCAGCAGCTTGGCTGGGACAGTCTCTGGAAACACCATATATTTT,CASSLAGTVSGNTIYF
.,.,TRBJ1-3,15,TRBV2,TGTGCCAGCAGTGAACGCCGGTTCTCTGGAAACACCATATATTTT,CASSERRFSGNTIYF
.,.,TRBJ2-3,13,TRBV30,TGTGCCTGGACGGCGACTAGCACAGATACGCAGTATTTT,CAWTATSTDTQYF
once,.,TRBJ1-6,11,TRBV6-5,TGTGCCAGCAGTACAGATTCACCCCTCCACTTT,CASSTDSPLHF
.,.,TRBJ1-5,14,TRBV2,TGTGCCAGCAGTGAAGCAGGCGGAAAAACGCCCCAGCATTTT,CASSEAGGKTPQHF
.,TRBD1,TRBJ2-5,11,TRBV20-1,TGCGGGCAGACAGGGGCGGAGACCCAGTACTTC,CGQTGAETQYF
.,.,TRBJ1-5,14,TRBV28,TGTGCCAGCAGTTTTTCACAGCTCAATCAGCCCCAGCATTTT,CASSFSQLNQPQHF
.,.,TRBJ2-5,18,TRBV29-1,TGCAGCGTTGAAGGGAGGGCCGCCCAGGACCAAGGCCGGGAGACCCAGTACTTC,CSVEGRAAQDQGRETQYF
.,TRBD2,TRBJ2-1,16,TRBV24-1,TGTGCCACCAGTGATGTAACTAGCGGGCTCAGGGGTGAGCAGTTCTTC,CATSDVTSGLRGEQFF
.,.,TRBJ2-7,15,TRBV21-1,TGTGCCAGCAGCCCCTATGACAGGGTAAACTACGAGCAGTACTTC,CASSPYDRVNYEQYF
.,.,TRBJ2-2,12,TRBV2,TGTGCCAGCAGCCCTGGGCCCGGGGAGCTGTTTTTT,CASSPGPGELFF
few,TRBD1,TRBJ1-1,15,TRBV7-8,TGTGCCAGCAAAGAACAGGGGAGGATGAACACTGAAGCTTTCTTT,CASKEQGRMNTEAFF
.,TRBD1,TRBJ2-7,15,TRBV18,TGTGCCAGCTCACCATCCCGGGACAGGGGATCCGAGCAGTACTTC,CASSPSRDRGSEQYF
.,TRBD1,TRBJ1-2,13,TRBV29-1,TGCAGCGTTGACCCCCGGACAGGAAGCGTCGGAACCTTC,CSVDPRTGSVGTF
.,TRBD1,TRBJ1-2,15,TRBV19,TGTGCCAGTTCTAAAGGGACAGGGTTGTCTCGCGGCTACACCTTC,CASSKGTGLSRGYTF